The 13 T cell receptor beta chains below all came from one sample that was sequenced in a study of cytomegalovirus exposure and HLA in healthy donors. PCR involved 60 Vbeta and 13 Jbeta primers. Data came from immunoSEQ multiplex PCR; TCRdb stores just in-frame clones and leaves some out. The data show more than 150,000 clones, with about 75% seen just once and less than 9.5% held by the top ten. The sample was PBMCs. Source of these receptors: a woman aged 35 to 49 in good health and CMV-seropositive.

This chain joins TRBV5-6 and TRBJ2-5, with 10 bases identical to TRBD2. Germline loops: CDR1 SGHDT, CDR2 YYEEEE. The CDR3 runs 16 residues. Trimming took 0 bases from V and 3 from J; bases not matched to a gene: 5. The CDR3 reads CASSLALAGEEETQYF. CDR3 nucleotide sequence: TGTGCCAGCAGCTTGGCGCTAGCGGGAGAAGAAGAGACCCAGTACTTC.

This chain connects TRBV9 to TRBJ2-3, with 11 bases aligning to TRBD2. The germline gives CDR1 SGDLS, CDR2 YYNGEE. The CDR3 loop spans 17 amino acids. With V trimmed by 4 bases and J by 0 bases, 7 bases remained unmatched. The chain's CDR3 is CASSLDSGRASTDTQYF. As DNA, the CDR3 is TGTGCCAGCAGCCTCGATAGCGGGAGGGCAAGCACAGATACGCAGTATTTT.

The chain links TRBV6-5 to TRBJ1-1; no definite D call. The CDR3 runs to 13 residues. The germline CDR1 and CDR2 sequences are MNHEY and SVGAGI. Trimming removed 7 bases at V and 1 base at J, with 10 bases between. The CDR3 reads CASIKGGNTEAFF. The DNA of the CDR3 is TGTGCCAGCATCAAGGGAGGGAACACTGAAGCTTTCTTT.

The rearrangement uses TRBV9 and TRBJ2-1; weak D call: TRBD2 (5 bases). V gave up 3 bases and J gave up 10 bases, with 17 bases separating them. This CDR3 spans 14 amino acids. CDR1 and CDR2 from the germline V gene are SGDLS and YYNGEE. This CDR3 is CASSAGTLELEQFF. The CDR3 coding sequence is TGTGCCAGCAGCGCCGGCACACTAGAATTGGAGCAGTTCTTC. Full variable domain (missing parts from reference TRBV9 and TRBJ2-1): DSGVTQTPKHLITATGQRVTLRCSPRSGDLSVYWYQQSLDQGLQFLIQYYNGEERAKGNILERFSAQQFPDLHSELNLSSLELGDSALYFCASSAGTLELEQFFGPGTRLTVL.

The V call is TRBV7-8, the J call TRBJ2-1; the match to TRBD2 covers 7 bases. This CDR3 spans 16 amino acids. Germline CDR1 is SGHVS and CDR2 is FQNEAQ. The trim removed 1 base at V and 3 bases at J, leaving 6 bases unmatched. This CDR3 is CASSLVGLAVYNEQFF. The CDR3 nucleotides are TGTGCCAGCAGCTTAGTTGGGCTAGCGGTCTACAATGAGCAGTTCTTC.

This rearrangement joins TRBV19 to TRBJ2-2; 11 bases match TRBD2. The CDR3 length is 16 residues. With 4 bases clipped from V and 6 bases from J, the junction kept 7 bases outside the gene matches. Germline V lookup: CDR1 LNHDA, CDR2 SQIVND (reference sequence). For the CDR3, the DNA is TGTGCCAGTAGTAGCCGAGTAGCGGGAGGGCCCGGGGAGCTGTTTTTT. Its protein product is CASSSRVAGGPGELFF.

As to this clone: This specimen includes other DNA sequences encoding the same CDR3. J is TRBJ2-1 and V is TRBV19, with TRBD2 identical over 7 bases. J lost 10 bases, V lost 3 bases, and 3 bases had no gene match. The CDR3 contains 12 residues. Germline CDR1 reads LNHDA; CDR2 reads SQIVND (reference sequence). The CDR3 coding sequence is TGTGCCAGTAGTATCCCGGGGGGAGAGCAGTTCTTC. Its translation: CASSIPGGEQFF.

This clone was observed a few times. The genes are TRBV5-1 and TRBJ2-3; 7 positions agree with TRBD1. J was trimmed by 1 base and V by 4 bases; bases with no gene match: 9. Germline V gene sequence: CDR1 SGHRS, CDR2 YFSETQ. The CDR3 contains 16 residues. The CDR3 DNA follows: TGCGCCAGCAGCCCGTTGACAGGGTGGGGCACAGATACGCAGTATTTT. Translated: CASSPLTGWGTDTQYF.

The chain employs TRBV27 and TRBJ1-1; tentative D call: TRBD1 (6 bases). The germline V gene encodes CDR1 MNHEY and CDR2 SMNVEV (reference sequence). The CDR3 totals 14 residues. V lost 4 bases to trimming and J lost 6 bases, with 15 bases between them. The CDR3 protein is CASSWRGGQAEAFF. Written as DNA, the CDR3 is TGTGCCAGCAGTTGGAGGGGGGGGCAGGCTGAAGCTTTCTTT.

This rearrangement joins TRBV13 to TRBJ2-1, with a tentative D call TRBD1 (6 bases). The length of the CDR3 is 15 residues. Per germline, CDR1 PRHDT and CDR2 FYEKMQ (reference sequence). Trimming shortened V by 3 bases and J by 1 base, and 10 bases separated the two germline ends. The CDR3 loop is CASSFLQGSYNEQFF. The CDR3, as DNA: TGTGCCAGCAGCTTCCTACAGGGATCCTACAATGAGCAGTTCTTC. Full variable domain (remainder filled in from reference TRBV13 and TRBJ2-1): AAGVIQSPRHLIKEKRETATLKCYPIPRHDTVYWYQQGPGQDPQFLISFYEKMQSDKGSIPDRFSAQQFSDYHSELNMSSLELGDSALYFCASSFLQGSYNEQFFGPGTRLTVL.

The chain uses TRBV4-3 and TRBJ2-3; maybe TRBD2 (5 bases). Germline V gene data show CDR1 as LGHNA and CDR2 as YSLEER. V lost 0 bases to trimming and J lost 0 bases, with 13 bases between them. CDR3 length equals 17 residues. The CDR3 region has the DNA TGCGCCAGCAGCCAAGATCTCCGAGCGGTGAGCACAGATACGCAGTATTTT. Amino acids: CASSQDLRAVSTDTQYF.

V is TRBV11-2 and J is TRBJ1-5; D is uncertain. CDR3 length: 13 residues. V shed 0 bases and J shed 6 bases, with 6 bases lying between them. CDR1 is SGHAT and CDR2 is FQNNGV in the germline V gene. CDR3 loop: CASSLDLSQPQHF. The CDR3 DNA is TGTGCCAGCAGCTTAGATCTTAGTCAGCCCCAGCATTTT.

This clone was detected only a few times. This chain joins TRBV27 and TRBJ1-2; no clear D. The CDR3 spans 14 residues. Germline values: CDR1 MNHEY, CDR2 SMNVEV (reference sequence). Trimming cost V 7 bases and J 2 bases, with 14 bases left between them. This CDR3 is CASMSRGKNYGYTF. The CDR3 DNA sequence: TGTGCCAGCATGTCTCGGGGTAAAAACTATGGCTACACCTTC.